One and the same sample provided the 26 T cell receptor beta chains below, sequenced in a study of human T cells and chemical hapten exposure. TCRdb reprocessed the RACE reads via MiXCR and lists one record per CDR3 protein. The sample lists some 200,000 distinct CDR3 sequences, under 35% occurring once. As to time point: pre-sensitization, week 0. The treatment here: therapeutic diphenylcyclopropenone sensitization with weekly scalp DPC. Sequenced here: whole blood, sampled in connection with sensitization to the hapten diphenylcyclopropenone (DPC). These receptors originate from a woman aged 25 to 39 with alopecia areata. Some clones in this sample may be carry-over from other donors' samples.

The chain employs TRBV28 and TRBJ1-1, with TRBD1 matching over 9 bases. The ends lost 6 bases at V and 8 bases at J; junction bases unmatched: 7. The CDR3 runs 13 residues. In germline, CDR1 is MDHEN, CDR2 SYDVKM. This CDR3 is CASRPTGGREAFF. The CDR3 region has the DNA TGTGCCAGCAGACCGACAGGGGGAAGGGAAGCTTTCTTT.

The chain joins TRBV28 to TRBJ1-2; perhaps TRBD1 as D (5 bases). The CDR3 covers 13 residues. Trimming took off 5 bases at V and 6 bases at J, with 13 bases between the two ends. Germline V gene sequence: CDR1 MDHEN, CDR2 SYDVKM. CDR3: CASSRTSRNGYTF. DNA for the CDR3: TGTGCCAGCAGTCGGACAAGTAGGAATGGCTACACCTTC.

The V and J genes are TRBV6-2 or TRBV6-3 and TRBJ2-3; D gene ambiguous. The CDR3 is 12 amino acids. V was trimmed by 5 bases and J by 6 bases, leaving 9 bases between them. Germline V CDR1 and CDR2: MNHEY, SVGEGT. The chain's CDR3 is CASSGQKDTQYF. The CDR3 coding sequence is TGTGCCAGCAGTGGGCAGAAGGATACGCAGTATTTT.

The V call is TRBV20-1, the J call TRBJ2-1, with 8 nucleotides matching TRBD1. The CDR3 covers 14 residues. The V gene's germline CDR1 is DFQATT and CDR2 SNEGSKA (reference sequence). V dropped 7 bases and J dropped 2; count of bases not matched to a gene: 7. Written as DNA, the CDR3 is TGCAGTGGGACCACAGGGGGGACCTACAATGAGCAGTTCTTC. Amino acids: CSGTTGGTYNEQFF.

This clonotype appeared a few times. The J gene is TRBJ2-3, the V gene TRBV12-3 or TRBV12-4; D remains ambiguous. The ends were cut back, 6 bases at V and 6 bases at J, with 10 bases in the middle. This CDR3 spans 12 amino acids. This CDR3 reads CASSPEGDTQYF. The CDR3 bases are TGTGCCAGCAGCCCGGAAGGCGATACGCAGTATTTT.

The chain couples TRBV29-1 to TRBJ2-3; perhaps D is TRBD1 or TRBD2 (6 bases each). V lost 2 bases to trimming and J lost 0 bases, with 9 bases between them. The CDR3 contains 14 residues. Germline V gene lookup returns CDR1 SQVTM and CDR2 ANQGSEA. The CDR3 DNA sequence: TGCAGCGTTGAACAAGGGGGGAGCACAGATACGCAGTATTTT. Translation: CSVEQGGSTDTQYF.

The chain links TRBV6-4 to TRBJ2-3, with D tentatively TRBD2 (5 bases). The germline CDR1 and CDR2 sequences are MRHNA and SNTAGT. The V end was cut by 4 bases, the J end by 2 bases, with 13 bases between. The CDR3 is 15 residues long. In DNA form, the CDR3 reads TGTGCCAGCAGTGTTAAGGGAGAGGTCACAGATACGCAGTATTTT. As protein: CASSVKGEVTDTQYF.

The chain carries TRBV29-1 and TRBJ2-7; 7 bases agree with TRBD2. V lost 4 bases and J lost 4; bases outside the gene matches: 7. Looked up from germline, CDR1 is SQVTM and CDR2 is ANQGSEA. The CDR3 extends over 13 amino acids. CDR3 DNA sequence: TGCAGCGTTGGGGCTAGCGGCGTTTACGAGCAGTACTTC. Amino acid sequence: CSVGASGVYEQYF.

The rearrangement joins TRBV28 to TRBJ2-1, with TRBD2 matching 8 bases. V trimming: 5 bases; J trimming: 5 bases; junction bases outside the gene matches: 11. CDR1 is MDHEN and CDR2 is SYDVKM in the germline V gene. The CDR3 has 16 residues. The CDR3 region has the DNA TGTGCCAGCAGTCCCTCGGGACTAGTCAGTCACAATGAGCAGTTCTTC. Translated: CASSPSGLVSHNEQFF.

The V and J genes are TRBV6-2 or TRBV6-3 and TRBJ2-7; maybe TRBD1 (6 bases). The CDR3 consists of 14 residues. Trimming took off 5 bases at V and 5 bases at J, with 16 bases between the two ends. In germline, CDR1 is MNHEY, CDR2 SVGEGT. The CDR3 loop reads CASSRHRDRDEQYF. CDR3 sequence (DNA): TGTGCCAGCAGTAGACACAGGGACCGGGACGAGCAGTACTTC.

The rearrangement uses TRBV4-1 and TRBJ1-2, with D perhaps TRBD1 (5 bases). Germline-derived CDR1 and CDR2 are MGHRA and YSYEKL. This CDR3 is 16 amino acids long. The V and J ends lost 1 base and 3 bases respectively, with 15 bases between them. The DNA of the CDR3 is TGCGCCAGCAGCCAAGTCGGGGCACTTAGGGACTATGGCTACACCTTC. Its protein product is CASSQVGALRDYGYTF.

This clonotype was found a few times. The J gene is TRBJ2-2, the V gene TRBV3-1; D not resolved. Between the trimmed V and J ends, which lost 1 base and 9 bases, there was a span of 9 bases. The CDR3 has 13 amino acids. From germline, CDR1 is LGHDT and CDR2 YNNKEL (reference sequence). CDR3 sequence (DNA): TGTGCCAGCAGCCAAGCCGGCTACAGGGAGCTGTTTTTT. It specifies CASSQAGYRELFF.

The chain employs TRBV20-1 and TRBJ2-1, with D hard to call. The V gene lost 3 bases and the J gene lost 0 bases, with 15 bases spanning the gap. The CDR3 has 16 amino acids. Germline V gene lookup returns CDR1 DFQATT and CDR2 SNEGSKA (reference sequence). The CDR3 loop is CSARGVVLGSYNEQFF. The DNA for the CDR3 is TGCAGTGCTAGGGGTGTTGTGCTAGGCTCCTACAATGAGCAGTTCTTC.

This clonotype was recorded many times. The chain carries TRBV20-1 and TRBJ2-3; 9 positions agree with TRBD2. Per the germline V gene, CDR1 is DFQATT and CDR2 is SNEGSKA (reference sequence). Trimming at V came to 0 bases and at J to 3 bases, leaving 13 bases not matched to a gene. The length of the CDR3 is 18 residues. The CDR3 reads CSARDPAGGSWVTDTQYF. The CDR3 DNA reads TGCAGTGCTAGAGATCCGGCGGGAGGGAGCTGGGTAACAGATACGCAGTATTTT.

The rearrangement links TRBV29-1 to TRBJ2-1; the match to TRBD1 covers 7 bases. The CDR3 sequence is 12 residues long. Per the germline V gene, CDR1 is SQVTM and CDR2 is ANQGSEA. V lost 7 bases and J lost 7; bases outside the gene matches: 7. The CDR3 spells CSARQGRNEQFF. The CDR3 region has the DNA TGCAGCGCTCGACAGGGTAGGAATGAGCAGTTCTTC.

The chain uses TRBV20-1 and TRBJ2-3, with D tentatively TRBD2 (7 bases). This CDR3 is built from 12 residues. V was trimmed by 4 bases and J by 11 bases, leaving 16 bases between them. Per the germline V gene, CDR1 is DFQATT and CDR2 is SNEGSKA (reference sequence). The CDR3: CSAIIGGRGQYF. The CDR3 region has the DNA TGCAGTGCTATTATCGGGGGGCGGGGGCAGTATTTT.

This clonotype has a handful of counts. The chain combines TRBV10-3 with TRBJ2-6, with TRBD2 as a possible D gene (6 bases). CDR1 and CDR2 (germline): ENHRY, SYGVKD. Trimming took 4 bases from V and 4 from J, leaving 11 bases between them. The CDR3 loop spans 15 amino acids. The CDR3 DNA follows: TGTGCCATCAGTGGGGCGGGGACCGGGGCCAACGTCCTGACTTTC. Protein product: CAISGAGTGANVLTF.

This sequence joins TRBV6-2 or TRBV6-3 and TRBJ1-1, with no clear D. Germline CDR1 and CDR2: MNHEY and SVGEGT. This CDR3 contains 11 residues. V lost 2 bases to trimming and J lost 5 bases, with 3 bases between them. DNA for the CDR3: TGTGCCAGCAGTTACGGGACTGAAGCTTTCTTT. The encoded protein is CASSYGTEAFF.

The rearrangement joins TRBV11-2 to TRBJ2-3; D unresolved. The CDR3 is 13 amino acids. Trimming took 5 bases from V and 4 from J, leaving 10 bases between them. CDR1 and CDR2 (germline): SGHAT, FQNNGV. The CDR3 is CASSQTGADTQYF. DNA for the CDR3: TGTGCCAGCAGCCAGACTGGGGCAGATACGCAGTATTTT.

The gene calls are TRBV12-3 or TRBV12-4 and TRBJ2-5, with 8 positions matching TRBD1. V lost 5 bases and J lost 9; bases outside the gene matches: 8. The CDR3 spans 13 residues. In DNA, the CDR3 is TGTGCCAGCAGTCCCGGACAGGGAGGTTCCCAGTACTTC. Translation gives CASSPGQGGSQYF.

The V and J genes are TRBV9 and TRBJ2-3; 9 bases are a match to TRBD2. The length of the CDR3 is 15 residues. Germline CDR1 reads SGDLS; CDR2 reads YYNGEE. After removal of 0 bases from V and 10 bases from J, the junction contained 9 bases not matched to a gene. CDR3 in DNA: TGTGCCAGCAGCGTAGTCGGCGGGGGGGATTCGGCGCAGTATTTT. It yields the protein CASSVVGGGDSAQYF. Variable domain in full (rest from reference TRBV9 and TRBJ2-3): DSGVTQTPKHLITATGQRVTLRCSPRSGDLSVYWYQQSLDQGLQFLIQYYNGEERAKGNILERFSAQQFPDLHSELNLSSLELGDSALYFCASSVVGGGDSAQYFGPGTRLTVL.

The chain combines TRBV29-1 with TRBJ2-2; D is perhaps TRBD1 (5 bases). This CDR3 is built from 14 residues. V shed 3 bases and J shed 1 base, with 9 bases lying between them. Germline CDR1 reads SQVTM; CDR2 reads ANQGSEA. DNA for the CDR3: TGCAGCGTTGAGACAGCGATGAACACCGGGGAGCTGTTTTTT. Its translation: CSVETAMNTGELFF.

The chain links TRBV28 to TRBJ2-3; D is ambiguous. The germline V gene has CDR1 MDHEN and CDR2 SYDVKM. This CDR3 has 14 amino acids. Trimming removed 5 bases at V and 3 bases at J, with 12 bases between. CDR3 residues: CASSVPPRTDTQYF. DNA of the CDR3: TGTGCCAGCAGTGTCCCGCCCCGGACAGATACGCAGTATTTT.

The chain links TRBV10-2 to TRBJ1-2; 8 bases are shared with TRBD1. The CDR3 extends over 15 amino acids. The germline CDR1 and CDR2 sequences are WSHSY and SAAADI. Trimming cost V 2 bases and J 4 bases; bases outside gene matches: 6. The CDR3 reads CASSEPDRGIYGYTF. The CDR3 DNA follows: TGCGCCAGCAGTGAGCCCGACAGGGGAATCTATGGCTACACCTTC.

In this sample, this clonotype turned up a few times. The V call is TRBV29-1, the J call TRBJ2-1, with D hard to call. Trimming left V 4 bases short and J 9 bases short, with 13 bases between. The CDR3 spans 12 residues. In germline, CDR1 is SQVTM, CDR2 ANQGSEA. In DNA form, the CDR3 reads TGCAGCGTTGGGTCGGTGGCGATTGAGCAGTTCTTC. Amino acid sequence: CSVGSVAIEQFF.

The chain employs TRBV29-1 and TRBJ1-1, with a weak D call TRBD1 (5 bases). This CDR3 region has 13 residues. Germline CDR1 reads SQVTM; CDR2 reads ANQGSEA. Between the trimmed V and J ends, which lost 3 bases and 1 base, there was a span of 9 bases. The CDR3 DNA reads TGCAGCGTTGATATCACAGGGAACACTGAAGCTTTCTTT. Amino acid sequence: CSVDITGNTEAFF.